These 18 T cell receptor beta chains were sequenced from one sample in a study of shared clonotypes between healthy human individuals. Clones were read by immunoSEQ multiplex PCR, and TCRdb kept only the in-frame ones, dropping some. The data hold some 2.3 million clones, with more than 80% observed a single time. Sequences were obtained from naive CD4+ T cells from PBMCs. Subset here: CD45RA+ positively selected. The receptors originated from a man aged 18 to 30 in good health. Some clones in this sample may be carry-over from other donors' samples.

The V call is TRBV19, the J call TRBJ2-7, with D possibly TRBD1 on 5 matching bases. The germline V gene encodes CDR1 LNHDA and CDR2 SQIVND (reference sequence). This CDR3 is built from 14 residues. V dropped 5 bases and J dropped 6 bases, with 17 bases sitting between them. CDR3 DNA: TGTGCCAGTAGTCGGACATCTCGGAACTTCGAGCAGTACTTC. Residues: CASSRTSRNFEQYF.

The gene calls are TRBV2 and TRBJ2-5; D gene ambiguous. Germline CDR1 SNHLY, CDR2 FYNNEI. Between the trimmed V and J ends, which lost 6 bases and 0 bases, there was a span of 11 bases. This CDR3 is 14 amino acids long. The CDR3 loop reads CASRRTRNQETQYF. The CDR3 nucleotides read TGTGCCAGCAGAAGGACCAGGAACCAAGAGACCCAGTACTTC.

The CDR3 bases are TGTGCCAGCAGTGACTTAGGGACTAGCGGGAGCACAGATACGCAGTATTTT. Protein: CASSDLGTSGSTDTQYF. V is TRBV2 and J is TRBJ2-3; TRBD2 matches at 12 bases. After removal of 3 bases from V and 0 bases from J, the junction contained 4 bases not matched to a gene. Germline lookup yields CDR1 SNHLY and CDR2 FYNNEI. CDR3 length: 17 amino acids.

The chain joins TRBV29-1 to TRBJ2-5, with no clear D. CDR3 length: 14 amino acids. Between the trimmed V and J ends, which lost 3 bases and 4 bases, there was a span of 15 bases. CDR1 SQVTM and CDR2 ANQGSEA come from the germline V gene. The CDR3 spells CSVEGRLSRETQYF. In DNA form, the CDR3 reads TGCAGCGTTGAGGGCAGGTTGTCCCGAGAGACCCAGTACTTC. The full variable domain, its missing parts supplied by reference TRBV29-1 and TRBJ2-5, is SAVISQKPSRDICQRGTSLTIQCQVDSQVTMMFWYRQQPGQSLTLIATANQGSEATYESGFVIDKFPISRPNLTFSTLTVSNMSPEDSSIYLCSVEGRLSRETQYFGPGTRLLVL.

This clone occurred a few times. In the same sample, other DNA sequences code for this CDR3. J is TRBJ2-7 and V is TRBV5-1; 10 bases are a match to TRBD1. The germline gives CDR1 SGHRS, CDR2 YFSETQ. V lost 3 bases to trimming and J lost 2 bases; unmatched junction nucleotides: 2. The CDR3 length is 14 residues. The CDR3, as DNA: TGCGCCAGCAGCTCGGGACAGGGGACCTACGAGCAGTACTTC. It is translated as CASSSGQGTYEQYF.

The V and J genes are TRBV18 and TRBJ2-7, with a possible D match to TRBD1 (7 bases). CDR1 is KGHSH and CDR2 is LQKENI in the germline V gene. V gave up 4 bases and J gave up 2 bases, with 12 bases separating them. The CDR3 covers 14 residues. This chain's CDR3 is CASSQQGGAYEQYF. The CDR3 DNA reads TGTGCCAGCTCACAGCAGGGGGGCGCCTACGAGCAGTACTTC.

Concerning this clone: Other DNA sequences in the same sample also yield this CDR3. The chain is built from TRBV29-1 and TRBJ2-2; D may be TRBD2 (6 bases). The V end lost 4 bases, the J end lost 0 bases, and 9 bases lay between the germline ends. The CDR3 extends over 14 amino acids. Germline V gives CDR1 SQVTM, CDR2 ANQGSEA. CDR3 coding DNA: TGCAGCGTTGTGGGGGGTTCGAACACCGGGGAGCTGTTTTTT. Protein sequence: CSVVGGSNTGELFF.

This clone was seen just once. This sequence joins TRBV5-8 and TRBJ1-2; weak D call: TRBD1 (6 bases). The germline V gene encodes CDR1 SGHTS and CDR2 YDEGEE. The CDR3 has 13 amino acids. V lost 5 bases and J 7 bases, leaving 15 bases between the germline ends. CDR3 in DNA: TGTGCCAGCAGACAAACAGGGTCTCTTGGCTACACCTTC. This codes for CASRQTGSLGYTF. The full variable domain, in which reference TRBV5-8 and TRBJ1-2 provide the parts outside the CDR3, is EAGVTQSPTHLIKTRGQQATLRCSPISGHTSVYWYQQALGLGLQFLLWYDEGEERNRGNFPPRFSGRQFPNYSSELNVNALELEDSALYLCASRQTGSLGYTFGSGTRLTVV.

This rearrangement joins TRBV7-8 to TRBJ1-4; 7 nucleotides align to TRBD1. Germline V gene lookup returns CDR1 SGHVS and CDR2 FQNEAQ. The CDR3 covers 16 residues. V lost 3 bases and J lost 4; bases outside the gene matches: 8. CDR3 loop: CASSFRTGALNEKLFF. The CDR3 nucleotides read TGTGCCAGCAGCTTCCGAACAGGGGCCCTTAATGAAAAACTGTTTTTT.

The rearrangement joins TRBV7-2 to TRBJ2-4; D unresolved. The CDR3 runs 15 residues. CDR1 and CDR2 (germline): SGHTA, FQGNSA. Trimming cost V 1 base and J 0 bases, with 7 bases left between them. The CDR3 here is CASSLVLQAKNIQYF. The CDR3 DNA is TGTGCCAGCAGCTTAGTTTTACAAGCCAAAAACATTCAGTACTTC.

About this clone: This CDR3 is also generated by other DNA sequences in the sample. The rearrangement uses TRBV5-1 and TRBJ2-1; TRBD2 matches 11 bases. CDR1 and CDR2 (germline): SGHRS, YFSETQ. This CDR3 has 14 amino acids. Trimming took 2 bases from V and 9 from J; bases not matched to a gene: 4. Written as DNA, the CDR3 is TGCGCCAGCAGCTTTGGCCTAGCGGGAGGTGAGCAGTTCTTC. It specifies CASSFGLAGGEQFF.

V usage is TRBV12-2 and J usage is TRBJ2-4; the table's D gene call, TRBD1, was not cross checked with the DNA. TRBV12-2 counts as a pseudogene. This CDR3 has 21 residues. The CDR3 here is CASRRDLRGTREGPRINIQYF. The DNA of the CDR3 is TGTGCAAGTCGCCGGGACCTCCGTGGGACAAGAGAGGGGCCAAGGATTAACATTCAGTACTTC.

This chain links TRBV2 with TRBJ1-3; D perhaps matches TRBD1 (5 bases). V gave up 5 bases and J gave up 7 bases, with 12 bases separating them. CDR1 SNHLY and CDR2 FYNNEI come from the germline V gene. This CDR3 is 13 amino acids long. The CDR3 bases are TGTGCCAGCAGTAGGGGTGGCTTGAACACCATATATTTT. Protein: CASSRGGLNTIYF. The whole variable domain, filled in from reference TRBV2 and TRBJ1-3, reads EPEVTQTPSHQVTQMGQEVILRCVPISNHLYFYWYRQILGQKVEFLVSFYNNEISEKSEIFDDQFSVERPDGSNFTLKIRSTKLEDSAMYFCASSRGGLNTIYFGEGSWLTVV.

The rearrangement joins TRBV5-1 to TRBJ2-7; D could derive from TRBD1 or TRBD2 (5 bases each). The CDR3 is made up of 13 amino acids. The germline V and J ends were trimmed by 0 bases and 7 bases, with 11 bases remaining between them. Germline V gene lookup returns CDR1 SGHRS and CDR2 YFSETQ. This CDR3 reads CASSLVYEGEQYF. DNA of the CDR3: TGCGCCAGCAGCTTGGTATATGAGGGGGAGCAGTACTTC.

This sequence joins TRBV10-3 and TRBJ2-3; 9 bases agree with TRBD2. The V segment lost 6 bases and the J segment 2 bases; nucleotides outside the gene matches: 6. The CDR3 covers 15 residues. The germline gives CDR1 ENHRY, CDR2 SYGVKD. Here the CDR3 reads CAIRELAGPTDTQYF. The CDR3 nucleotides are TGTGCCATCAGAGAACTAGCGGGTCCCACAGATACGCAGTATTTT.

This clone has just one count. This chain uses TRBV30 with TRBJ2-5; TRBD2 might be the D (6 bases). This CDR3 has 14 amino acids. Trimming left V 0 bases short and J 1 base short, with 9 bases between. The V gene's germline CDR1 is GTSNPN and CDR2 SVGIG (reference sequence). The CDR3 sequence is CAWSVLAIQETQYF. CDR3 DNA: TGTGCCTGGAGTGTACTAGCTATCCAAGAGACCCAGTACTTC.

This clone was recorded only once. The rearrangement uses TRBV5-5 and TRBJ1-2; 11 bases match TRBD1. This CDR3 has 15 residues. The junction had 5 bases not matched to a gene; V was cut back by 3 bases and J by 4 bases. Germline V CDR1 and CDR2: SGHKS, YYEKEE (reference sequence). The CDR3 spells CASSSGQGEGYGYTF. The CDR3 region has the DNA TGTGCCAGCAGCTCGGGACAGGGGGAAGGCTATGGCTACACCTTC.

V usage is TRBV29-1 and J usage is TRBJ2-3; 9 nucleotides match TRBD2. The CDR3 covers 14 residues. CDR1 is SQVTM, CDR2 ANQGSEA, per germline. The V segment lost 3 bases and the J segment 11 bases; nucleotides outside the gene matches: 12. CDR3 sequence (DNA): TGCAGCGTTGAGTCCGGGACTAGCAGAAATATGCAGTATTTT. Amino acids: CSVESGTSRNMQYF.